These T cell receptor beta chains were read from a single sample in a study of blood T cell repertoires in COVID-19. The data were produced by immunoSEQ multiplex PCR, yet TCRdb's version contains in-frame clones alone and is incomplete. Of tens of thousands of clones listed, roughly nine tenths are singletons. The sample taken for sequencing was peripheral blood. These TCRs come from a man aged 70-80 years with active COVID-19. Both conserved end residues are part of each CDR3. D genes are given only for firm matches. The size of a clone is reported for some rows only, either as once, few or many, or as a class for expanded clones.

V	size	D	J	CDR3	DNA
TRBV15	once	-	TRBJ1-1	CATSRADRMNTEAFF	TGTGCCACCAGCAGAGCAGACAGAATGAACACTGAAGCTTTCTTT
TRBV14	-	-	TRBJ2-2	CASSQARGNTGELFF	TGTGCCAGCAGCCAAGCCAGGGGGAACACCGGGGAGCTGTTTTTT
TRBV7-3	once	-	TRBJ2-2	CASSLKPRQRNTGELFF	TGTGCCAGCAGCTTAAAACCGCGACAGAGGAACACCGGGGAGCTGTTTTTT
TRBV2	-	TRBD2	TRBJ2-3	CAAPGGATDTQYF	TGTGCCGCCCCGGGGGGGGCCACAGATACGCAGTATTTT
TRBV27	-	-	TRBJ1-1	CASSPRTPRVAFF	TGTGCCAGCAGTCCAAGGACACCCCGGGTAGCTTTCTTT
TRBV7-2	once	-	TRBJ2-6	CASSVTGLLAGANVLTF	TGTGCCAGCAGCGTTACAGGGCTACTAGCTGGGGCCAACGTCCTGACTTTC
TRBV5-1	-	TRBD2	TRBJ2-3	CASSLPSGVPGDTQYF	TGCGCCAGCAGCTTGCCAAGCGGGGTGCCCGGGGATACGCAGTATTTT
TRBV5-1	once	-	TRBJ2-2	CASRTGQPRRGELFF	TGCGCCAGCCGAACCGGACAGCCTCGTCGGGGGGAGCTGTTTTTT
TRBV5-1	-	-	TRBJ1-1	CASSLRQGKTEAFF	TGCGCCAGCAGCTTAAGGCAGGGGAAGACTGAAGCTTTCTTT
TRBV6-2/TRBV6-3	-	-	TRBJ1-2	CASSYGGGSIGGYTF	TGTGCCAGCAGTTACGGCGGGGGGAGTATTGGAGGCTACACCTTC
TRBV11-2	-	-	TRBJ1-4	CASSLEGRIVATNEKLFF	TGTGCCAGCAGCTTAGAGGGCAGGATAGTGGCAACTAATGAAAAACTGTTTTTT
TRBV2	-	TRBD1	TRBJ2-3	CASSKGDSINTDTQYF	TGTGCCAGCAGTAAAGGGGACAGCATAAACACAGATACGCAGTATTTT
TRBV5-4	-	-	TRBJ2-3	CASSLGQLDTQYF	TGTGCCAGCAGCTTGGGACAGTTAGATACGCAGTATTTT
TRBV30	-	-	TRBJ1-6	CAWSYEDSSNSPLHF	TGTGCCTGGAGTTATGAGGACAGTTCTAATTCACCCCTCCACTTT
TRBV30	-	TRBD2	TRBJ2-7	CAWATSGGTGEQYF	TGTGCCTGGGCAACTAGCGGGGGTACGGGCGAGCAGTACTTC
TRBV4-3	-	TRBD1	TRBJ1-6	CASSQGGQGFSPLHF	TGCGCCAGCAGCCAGGGAGGACAGGGCTTCTCACCCCTCCACTTT
TRBV7-9	-	TRBD1	TRBJ2-7	CASSPLSRDRAYEQYF	TGTGCCAGCAGCCCGCTTAGCCGGGACAGAGCCTACGAGCAGTACTTC
TRBV6-1	-	-	TRBJ1-3	CASSEWAGGNTIYF	TGTGCCAGCAGTGAATGGGCAGGCGGAAACACCATATATTTT
TRBV19	-	-	TRBJ2-7	CASSLRRGYEQYF	TGTGCCAGTAGTCTTAGAAGGGGATACGAGCAGTACTTC
TRBV6-5	-	TRBD1	TRBJ2-3	CASSPNGQGTDTQYF	TGTGCCAGCAGTCCAAACGGACAGGGGACAGATACGCAGTATTTT
TRBV19	-	TRBD1	TRBJ1-2	CASTFSTGGLVGYTF	TGTGCCAGTACATTTTCGACAGGGGGCTTGGTGGGCTACACCTTC
TRBV15	-	-	TRBJ1-3	CATSRDRVSGNTIYF	TGTGCCACCAGCAGAGATCGGGTCTCTGGAAACACCATATATTTT
TRBV3-1/TRBV3-2	-	-	TRBJ2-1	CASSQKRSNEQFF	TGTGCCAGCAGCCAGAAACGGAGCAATGAGCAGTTCTTC
TRBV18	-	-	TRBJ2-1	CASSPSAGLNEQFF	TGTGCCAGCTCACCTTCGGCAGGCCTCAATGAGCAGTTCTTC
TRBV6-1	-	TRBD2	TRBJ2-1	CASSATSGGPYNEQFF	TGTGCCAGCAGTGCTACTAGCGGGGGACCTTACAATGAGCAGTTCTTC
TRBV4-2	-	TRBD1	TRBJ2-7	CASSPNFRQGSHEQYF	TGTGCCAGCAGCCCTAACTTTAGACAGGGGTCCCACGAGCAGTACTTC
TRBV7-8	-	TRBD2	TRBJ2-5	CASSLASGAATQYF	TGTGCCAGCAGCTTAGCAAGCGGGGCCGCAACCCAGTACTTC
TRBV30	-	-	TRBJ1-1	CAWSVLASGGSEAFF	TGTGCCTGGAGTGTACTAGCGTCGGGGGGCTCTGAAGCTTTCTTT
TRBV7-9	-	-	TRBJ2-3	CASSPQGGRSADTQYF	TGTGCCAGCAGCCCCCAGGGGGGTAGGTCCGCAGATACGCAGTATTTT
TRBV5-4	-	TRBD2	TRBJ2-1	CASSFAGGFRNEQFF	TGTGCCAGCAGCTTTGCGGGGGGGTTTCGTAATGAGCAGTTCTTC
TRBV7-8	once	-	TRBJ2-6	CASSPPQFFSGANVLTF	TGTGCCAGCAGCCCCCCGCAGTTCTTCTCTGGGGCCAACGTCCTGACTTTC
TRBV19	-	-	TRBJ2-5	CASSIYGEETQYF	TGTGCCAGTAGTATTTACGGGGAAGAGACCCAGTACTTC
TRBV19	few	-	TRBJ1-5	CASSIVQGGQPQHF	TGTGCCAGTAGTATAGTGCAGGGCGGTCAGCCCCAGCATTTT
TRBV28	-	TRBD1	TRBJ1-1	CASKGQGTGGAFF	TGTGCCAGCAAAGGACAGGGGACAGGTGGAGCTTTCTTT
TRBV5-1	-	TRBD1	TRBJ1-4	CASSLGDREKLFF	TGCGCCAGCAGCTTGGGGGACAGAGAAAAACTGTTTTTT
TRBV4-3	-	TRBD1	TRBJ2-7	CASSQDSTGTTYEQYF	TGCGCCAGCAGCCAAGATTCGACAGGGACAACCTACGAGCAGTACTTC
TRBV10-1	-	-	TRBJ1-5	CASSELIPPSGAGGGSNQPQHF	TGCGCCAGCAGTGAGCTGATCCCTCCGAGCGGGGCAGGCGGCGGAAGCAATCAGCCCCAGCATTTT
TRBV11-2	-	TRBD1	TRBJ1-1	CASSHPGQGTEAFF	TGTGCCAGCAGTCATCCGGGACAGGGCACTGAAGCTTTCTTT
TRBV6-5	-	-	TRBJ1-1	CASSSITIPEAAFF	TGTGCCAGCAGTTCAATCACTATACCAGAGGCGGCTTTCTTT
TRBV15	once	TRBD1	TRBJ1-2	CATSRDRATGGDGYTF	TGTGCCACCAGCAGAGATAGGGCGACAGGGGGTGATGGCTACACCTTC
TRBV18	-	-	TRBJ2-7	CASSPQNTYEQYF	TGTGCCAGCTCACCACAAAACACCTACGAGCAGTACTTC
TRBV5-4	-	TRBD2	TRBJ2-5	CASSSSGALQETQYF	TGTGCCAGCAGCTCTAGCGGGGCCCTCCAAGAGACCCAGTACTTC
TRBV7-8	-	TRBD1	TRBJ2-5	CASSQTGGQGKTQYF	TGTGCCAGCAGTCAGACAGGGGGACAGGGGAAGACCCAGTACTTC
TRBV12-3/TRBV12-4	-	-	TRBJ1-6	CASSFDNSSPLHF	TGTGCCAGCAGCTTTGATAACTCCTCACCCCTCCACTTT
TRBV7-2	once	-	TRBJ2-1	CASSPDISYNEQFF	TGTGCCAGCAGCCCGGACATTTCCTACAATGAGCAGTTCTTC
TRBV4-3	-	TRBD2	TRBJ2-5	CASSQDSGLAVETQYF	TGCGCCAGCAGCCAAGATTCGGGACTAGCAGTGGAGACCCAGTACTTC
TRBV4-3	-	TRBD1	TRBJ1-4	CASSQPGTGDEKLFF	TGCGCCAGCAGCCAACCCGGGACAGGTGATGAAAAACTGTTTTTT
TRBV16	-	-	TRBJ2-3	CASSQGLHTGTDTQYF	TGTGCCAGCAGCCAAGGACTACACACTGGCACAGATACGCAGTATTTT
TRBV25-1	-	-	TRBJ1-4	CASSEPGQTGEKLFF	TGTGCCAGCAGTGAACCGGGACAAACGGGCGAAAAACTGTTTTTT
TRBV6-5	-	TRBD2	TRBJ2-7	CASSKGPAGVYEQYF	TGTGCCAGCAGCAAAGGGCCAGCGGGGGTTTACGAGCAGTACTTC
TRBV9	-	-	TRBJ2-2	CASSVGLNTGELFF	TGTGCCAGCAGCGTAGGGCTCAACACCGGGGAGCTGTTTTTT
TRBV13	-	TRBD1	TRBJ1-1	CAYGPKSPGDRYTEAFF	TGTGCCTACGGCCCCAAATCACCCGGGGACAGATACACTGAAGCTTTCTTT
TRBV5-1	-	-	TRBJ1-1	CASSLMAEAFF	TGCGCCAGCAGCTTGATGGCAGAAGCTTTCTTT
TRBV7-2	-	TRBD1	TRBJ2-3	CASSLVGTGIDTQYF	TGTGCCAGCAGCTTAGTCGGGACAGGGATAGATACGCAGTATTTT
TRBV9	-	-	TRBJ2-7	CASSASTGSYEQYF	TGTGCCAGCAGCGCCTCAACAGGGTCCTACGAGCAGTACTTC